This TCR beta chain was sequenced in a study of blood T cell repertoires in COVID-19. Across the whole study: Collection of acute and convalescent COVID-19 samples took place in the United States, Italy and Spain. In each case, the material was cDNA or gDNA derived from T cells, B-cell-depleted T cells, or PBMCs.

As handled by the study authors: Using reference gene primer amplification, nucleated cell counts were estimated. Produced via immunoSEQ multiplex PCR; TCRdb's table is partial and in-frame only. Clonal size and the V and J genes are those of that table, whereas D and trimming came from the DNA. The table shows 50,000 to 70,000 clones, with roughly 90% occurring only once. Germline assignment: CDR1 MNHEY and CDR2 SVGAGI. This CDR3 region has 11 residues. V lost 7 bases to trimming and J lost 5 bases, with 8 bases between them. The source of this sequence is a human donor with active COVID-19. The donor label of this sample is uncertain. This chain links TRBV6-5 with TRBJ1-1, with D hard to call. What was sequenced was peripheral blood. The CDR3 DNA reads TGTGCCAGCAATCGAGGGACTGAAGCTTTCTTT. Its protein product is CASNRGTEAFF.